This T cell receptor (beta chain) was sequenced in a study of T cell responses to AZD1222 COVID-19 vaccine. Study background: Investigators merged groups given second doses at roughly 4 or roughly 12 weeks. Broader study findings: Donors were chiefly white British, with a greater number of females, and clonal diversity was perhaps underestimated. Distributed over spike, vaccine-associated CD4 TCRs predominated at 160-218 and 743-854. Nearly half of spike-specific TCRs reportedly target variant regions that are unmutated in the B.1.351 and B.1.1.7 variants.

Germline loops: CDR1 MDHEN, CDR2 SYDVKM. The V gene lost 5 bases and the J gene lost 1 base, with 4 bases spanning the gap. The CDR3 loop spans 12 amino acids. Libraries were prepared by immunoSEQ multiplex PCR; TCRdb keeps only in-frame clonotypes and omits some of them. The table records 95,000 to 130,000 clones, 85% to 95% of them present only once. A note on this clone: Its antigen is still unknown.

Sequencing used peripheral blood, obtained on day 0 of AZD1222 vaccination. This clonotype originated in an adult in good health. J is TRBJ2-3 and V is TRBV28; D is unclear. The CDR3 spells CASSLGTDTQYF. CDR3 sequence (DNA): TGTGCCAGCAGTCTAGGCACAGATACGCAGTATTTT.